Listed here is a single T cell receptor beta chain. Its antigen remains unidentified. The data derive from a study of cytomegalovirus exposure and HLA in healthy donors. The PCR had 60 Vbeta and 13 Jbeta primers. How the authors handled the data: Later, 80 million or so unique TCR beta chains were counted in an analysis, and 10 million to 12 million of them were shared. Assay: immunoSEQ multiplex PCR; the TCRdb copy retains only in-frame clones and omits some. From that table come the V and J calls and clone size; the DNA was used to work out D and trimming. Among 70,000 to 100,000 clones listed, around 84% were seen once. Study outcomes and limitations: Most observed TCR sequences were rare, whereas some public TCRs were detected in many donors.

The CDR3 consists of 15 residues. Germline CDR1 reads KGHSH; CDR2 reads LQKENI. Trimming stripped 4 bases from V and 1 base from J, with 11 bases between. The chain combines TRBV18 with TRBJ1-5; possibly TRBD1 for D (6 bases). The sample taken for sequencing was PBMCs. This receptor was obtained from a man between 18 and 29 years old in good health and CMV-seronegative. The CDR3 loop is CASSLTRGSNQPQHF. The CDR3 DNA sequence: TGTGCCAGCTCACTTACAAGGGGGAGCAATCAGCCCCAGCATTTT.